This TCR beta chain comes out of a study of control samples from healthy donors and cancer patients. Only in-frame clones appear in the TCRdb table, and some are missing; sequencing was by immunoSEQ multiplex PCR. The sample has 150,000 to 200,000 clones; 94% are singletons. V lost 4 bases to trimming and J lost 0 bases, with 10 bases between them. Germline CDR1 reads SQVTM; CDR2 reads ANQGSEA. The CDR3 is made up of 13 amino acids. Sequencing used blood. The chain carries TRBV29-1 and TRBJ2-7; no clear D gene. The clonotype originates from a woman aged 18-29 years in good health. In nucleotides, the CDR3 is TGCAGCGTTGGGGCCGGTAACTCCTACGAGCAGTACTTC. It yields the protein CSVGAGNSYEQYF.